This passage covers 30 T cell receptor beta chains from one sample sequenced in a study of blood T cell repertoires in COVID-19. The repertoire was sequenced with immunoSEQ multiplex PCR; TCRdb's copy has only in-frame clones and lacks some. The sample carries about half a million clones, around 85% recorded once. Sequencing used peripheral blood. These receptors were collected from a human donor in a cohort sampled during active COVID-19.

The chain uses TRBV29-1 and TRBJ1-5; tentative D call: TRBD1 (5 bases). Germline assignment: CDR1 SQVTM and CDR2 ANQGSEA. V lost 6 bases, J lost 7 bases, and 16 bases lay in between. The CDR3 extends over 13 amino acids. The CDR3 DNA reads TGCAGCGTCTTACAGGTAGTCGGGCAGCCCCAGCATTTT. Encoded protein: CSVLQVVGQPQHF.

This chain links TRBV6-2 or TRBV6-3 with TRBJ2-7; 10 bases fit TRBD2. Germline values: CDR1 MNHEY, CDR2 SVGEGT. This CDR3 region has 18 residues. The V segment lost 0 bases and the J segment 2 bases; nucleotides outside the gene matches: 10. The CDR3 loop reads CASSYSIYGLADPYEQYF. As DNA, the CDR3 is TGTGCCAGCAGTTACTCGATTTACGGACTAGCGGATCCCTACGAGCAGTACTTC.

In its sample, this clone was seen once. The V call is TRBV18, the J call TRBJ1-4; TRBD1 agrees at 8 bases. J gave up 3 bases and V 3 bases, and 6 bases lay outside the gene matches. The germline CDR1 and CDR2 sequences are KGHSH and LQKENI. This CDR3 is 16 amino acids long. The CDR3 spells CASSPKQGAANEKLFF. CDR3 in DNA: TGTGCCAGCTCACCTAAGCAGGGGGCGGCTAATGAAAAACTGTTTTTT.

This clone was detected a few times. CDR3 loop: CATSGAGALRQETQYF. CDR3 sequence (DNA): TGTGCCACCAGCGGCGCGGGAGCCCTCCGACAAGAGACCCAGTACTTC. The chain is built from TRBV15 and TRBJ2-5; 7 bases line up with TRBD2. In germline, CDR1 is LNHNV, CDR2 YYDKDF (reference sequence). This CDR3 has 16 amino acids. The V and J ends lost 5 bases and 2 bases, in that order; junction bases with no gene match: 11.

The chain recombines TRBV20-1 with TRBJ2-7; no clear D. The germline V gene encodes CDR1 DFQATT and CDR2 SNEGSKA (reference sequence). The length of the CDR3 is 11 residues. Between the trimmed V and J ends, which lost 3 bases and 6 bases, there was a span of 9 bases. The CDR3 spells CSASLLPEQYF. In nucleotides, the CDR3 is TGCAGTGCTAGTCTCCTCCCCGAGCAGTACTTC.

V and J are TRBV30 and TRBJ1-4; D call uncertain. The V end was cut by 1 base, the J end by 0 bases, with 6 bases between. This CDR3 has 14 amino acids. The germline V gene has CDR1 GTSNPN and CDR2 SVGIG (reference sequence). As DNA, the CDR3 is TGTGCCTGGAGTGACGGGACAACTAATGAAAAACTGTTTTTT. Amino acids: CAWSDGTTNEKLFF.

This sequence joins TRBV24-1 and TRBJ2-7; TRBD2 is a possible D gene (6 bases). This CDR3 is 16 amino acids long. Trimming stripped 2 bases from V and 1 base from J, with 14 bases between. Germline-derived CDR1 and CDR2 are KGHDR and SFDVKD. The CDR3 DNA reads TGTGCCACCAGTGATTCCGGGACTTCTAATTCCTACGAGCAGTACTTC. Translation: CATSDSGTSNSYEQYF.

This CDR3 reads CASRPQGLWNTEAFF. In nucleotides, the CDR3 is TGTGCCAGCAGACCGCAGGGTCTGTGGAACACTGAAGCTTTCTTT. The J gene is TRBJ1-1, the V gene TRBV28, with D possibly matching TRBD1 (5 bases). V was pared by 6 bases and J by 1 base, with 15 bases between. Germline-derived CDR1 and CDR2 are MDHEN and SYDVKM. The CDR3 is made up of 15 amino acids.

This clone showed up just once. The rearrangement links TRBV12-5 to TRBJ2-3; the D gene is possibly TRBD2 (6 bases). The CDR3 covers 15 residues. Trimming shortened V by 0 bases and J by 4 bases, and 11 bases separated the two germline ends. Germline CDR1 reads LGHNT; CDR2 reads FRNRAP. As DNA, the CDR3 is TGTGCTAGTGGTTTGGTCCCCACTAGCCCAGATACGCAGTATTTT. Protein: CASGLVPTSPDTQYF.

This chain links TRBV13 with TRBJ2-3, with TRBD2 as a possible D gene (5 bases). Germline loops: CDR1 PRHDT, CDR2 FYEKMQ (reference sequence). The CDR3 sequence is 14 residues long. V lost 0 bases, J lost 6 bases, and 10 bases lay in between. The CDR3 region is CASSLGRVWDTQYF. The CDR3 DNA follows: TGTGCCAGCAGCTTAGGGAGGGTCTGGGATACGCAGTATTTT.

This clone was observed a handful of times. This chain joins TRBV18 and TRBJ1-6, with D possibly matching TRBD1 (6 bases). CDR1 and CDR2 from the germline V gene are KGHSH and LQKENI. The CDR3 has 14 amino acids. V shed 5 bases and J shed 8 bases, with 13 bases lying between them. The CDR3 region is CASSEIEGDSPLHF. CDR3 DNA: TGTGCCAGCTCAGAGATTGAGGGGGATTCACCCCTCCACTTT.

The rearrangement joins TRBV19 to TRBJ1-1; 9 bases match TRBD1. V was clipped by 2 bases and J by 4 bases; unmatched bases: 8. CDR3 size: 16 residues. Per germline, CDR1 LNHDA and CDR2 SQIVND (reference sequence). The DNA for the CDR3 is TGTGCCAGTAGTATACGGGGGACAGGGAGAGTCACTGAAGCTTTCTTT. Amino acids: CASSIRGTGRVTEAFF.

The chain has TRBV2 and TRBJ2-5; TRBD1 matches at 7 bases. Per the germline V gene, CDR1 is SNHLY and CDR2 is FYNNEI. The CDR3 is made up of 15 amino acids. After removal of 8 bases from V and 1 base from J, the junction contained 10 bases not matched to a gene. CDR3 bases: TGTGCCAGCCGAAGGGGGCCACAGGGCCAAGAGACCCAGTACTTC. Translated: CASRRGPQGQETQYF.

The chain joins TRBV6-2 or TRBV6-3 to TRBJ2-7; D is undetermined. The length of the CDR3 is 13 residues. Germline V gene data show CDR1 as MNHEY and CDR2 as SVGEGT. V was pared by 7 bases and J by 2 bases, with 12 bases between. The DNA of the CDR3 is TGTGCCAGCACCCCGACTTTAACCTACGAGCAGTACTTC. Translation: CASTPTLTYEQYF.

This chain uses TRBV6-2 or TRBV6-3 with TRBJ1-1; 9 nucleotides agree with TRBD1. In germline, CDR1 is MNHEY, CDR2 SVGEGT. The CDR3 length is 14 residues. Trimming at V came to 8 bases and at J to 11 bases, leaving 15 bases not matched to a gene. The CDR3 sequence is CASCLTGGSTSAFF. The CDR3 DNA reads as TGTGCCAGCTGCCTGACAGGGGGTAGTACCTCCGCTTTCTTT.

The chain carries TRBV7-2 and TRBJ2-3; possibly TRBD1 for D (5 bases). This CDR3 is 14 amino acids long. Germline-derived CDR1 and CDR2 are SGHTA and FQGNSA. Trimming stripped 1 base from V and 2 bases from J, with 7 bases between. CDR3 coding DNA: TGTGCCAGCAGCTTAGGGGGCCTCACAGATACGCAGTATTTT. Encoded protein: CASSLGGLTDTQYF.

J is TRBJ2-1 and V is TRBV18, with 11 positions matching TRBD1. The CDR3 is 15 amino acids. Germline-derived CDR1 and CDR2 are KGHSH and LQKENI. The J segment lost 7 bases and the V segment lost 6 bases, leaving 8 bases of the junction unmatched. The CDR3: CASSIWTGGENEQFF. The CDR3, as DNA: TGTGCCAGCTCGATTTGGACAGGGGGCGAGAATGAGCAGTTCTTC. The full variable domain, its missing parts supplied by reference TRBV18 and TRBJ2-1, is NAGVMQNPRHLVRRRGQEARLRCSPMKGHSHVYWYRQLPEEGLKFMVYLQKENIIDESGMPKERFSAEFPKEGPSILRIQQVVRGDSAAYFCASSIWTGGENEQFFGPGTRLTVL.

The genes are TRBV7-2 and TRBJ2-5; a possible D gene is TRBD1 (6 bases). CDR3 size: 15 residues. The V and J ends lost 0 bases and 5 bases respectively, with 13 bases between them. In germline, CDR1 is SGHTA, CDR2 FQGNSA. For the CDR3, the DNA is TGTGCCAGCAGCTTAGCGCCAGGGGATCAGGAGACCCAGTACTTC. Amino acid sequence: CASSLAPGDQETQYF.

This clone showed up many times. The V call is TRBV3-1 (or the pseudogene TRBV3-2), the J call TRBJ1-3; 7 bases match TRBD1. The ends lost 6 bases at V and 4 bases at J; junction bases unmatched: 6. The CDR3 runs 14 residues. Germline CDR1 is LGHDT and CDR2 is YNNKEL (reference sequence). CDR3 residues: CASSFGQAGNTIYF. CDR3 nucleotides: TGTGCCAGCAGTTTCGGACAGGCCGGAAACACCATATATTTT.

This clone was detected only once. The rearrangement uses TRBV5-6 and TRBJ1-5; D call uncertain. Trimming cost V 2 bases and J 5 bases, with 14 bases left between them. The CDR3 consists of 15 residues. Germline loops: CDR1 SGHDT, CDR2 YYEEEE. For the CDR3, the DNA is TGTGCCAGCAGCTTTGGCAGTTCCGGGGATCAGCCCCAGCATTTT. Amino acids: CASSFGSSGDQPQHF. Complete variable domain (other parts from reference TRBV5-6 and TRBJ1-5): DAGVTQSPTHLIKTRGQQVTLRCSPKSGHDTVSWYQQALGQGPQFIFQYYEEEERQRGNFPDRFSGHQFPNYSSELNVNALLLGDSALYLCASSFGSSGDQPQHFGDGTRLSIL.

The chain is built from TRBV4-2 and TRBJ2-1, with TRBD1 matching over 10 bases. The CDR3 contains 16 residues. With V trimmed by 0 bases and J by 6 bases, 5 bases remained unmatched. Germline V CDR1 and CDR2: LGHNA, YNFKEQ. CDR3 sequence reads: CASSQDRDRGSNEQFF. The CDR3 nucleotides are TGTGCCAGCAGCCAAGACCGGGACAGGGGTAGCAATGAGCAGTTCTTC.

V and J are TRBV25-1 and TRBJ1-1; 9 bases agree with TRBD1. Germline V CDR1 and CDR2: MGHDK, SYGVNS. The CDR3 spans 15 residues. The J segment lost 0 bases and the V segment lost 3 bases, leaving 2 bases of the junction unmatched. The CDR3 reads CASSERDRVNTEAFF. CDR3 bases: TGTGCCAGCAGTGAGCGGGACAGGGTGAACACTGAAGCTTTCTTT. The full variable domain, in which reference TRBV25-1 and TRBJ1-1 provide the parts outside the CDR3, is EADIYQTPRYLVIGTGKKITLECSQTMGHDKMYWYQQDPGMELHLIHYSYGVNSTEKGDLSSESTVSRIRTEHFPLTLESARPSHTSQYLCASSERDRVNTEAFFGQGTRLTVV.

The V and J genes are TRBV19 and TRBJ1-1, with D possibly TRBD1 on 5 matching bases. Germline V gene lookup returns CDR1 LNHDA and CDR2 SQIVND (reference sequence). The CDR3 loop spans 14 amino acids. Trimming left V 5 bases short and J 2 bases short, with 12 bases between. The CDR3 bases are TGTGCCAGTAGTCCGCTGGACAAAAACACTGAAGCTTTCTTT. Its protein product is CASSPLDKNTEAFF.

CDR3 protein: CASTRGLAGPSGANVLTF. CDR3 DNA: TGTGCCAGCACCCGAGGACTAGCGGGACCTTCTGGGGCCAACGTCCTGACTTTC. This chain connects TRBV28 to TRBJ2-6; 12 bases match TRBD2. Germline assignment: CDR1 MDHEN and CDR2 SYDVKM. Unmatched junction bases numbered 8, after V lost 7 bases and J lost 1 base. CDR3 length: 18 residues.

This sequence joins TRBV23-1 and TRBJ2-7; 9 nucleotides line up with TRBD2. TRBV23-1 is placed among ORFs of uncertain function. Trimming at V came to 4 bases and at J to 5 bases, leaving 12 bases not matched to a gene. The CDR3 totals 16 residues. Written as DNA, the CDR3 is TGCGCCAGCAGTCCTTCTAGGACTAGCGATAGGGACGAGCAGTACTTC. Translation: CASSPSRTSDRDEQYF.

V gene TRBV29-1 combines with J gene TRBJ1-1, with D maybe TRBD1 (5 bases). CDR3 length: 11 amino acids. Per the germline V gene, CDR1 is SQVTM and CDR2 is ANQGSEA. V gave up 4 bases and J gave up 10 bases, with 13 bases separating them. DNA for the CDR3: TGCAGCGTTGGGTCCGGAGGGGTAGCTTTCTTT. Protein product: CSVGSGGVAFF.

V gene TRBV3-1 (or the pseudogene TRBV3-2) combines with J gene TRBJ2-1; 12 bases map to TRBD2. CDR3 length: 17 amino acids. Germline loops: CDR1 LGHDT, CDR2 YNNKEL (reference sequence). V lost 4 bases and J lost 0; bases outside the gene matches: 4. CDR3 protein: CASSLGLAGSSYNEQFF. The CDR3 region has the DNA TGTGCCAGCAGCCTGGGACTAGCGGGTAGCTCCTACAATGAGCAGTTCTTC.

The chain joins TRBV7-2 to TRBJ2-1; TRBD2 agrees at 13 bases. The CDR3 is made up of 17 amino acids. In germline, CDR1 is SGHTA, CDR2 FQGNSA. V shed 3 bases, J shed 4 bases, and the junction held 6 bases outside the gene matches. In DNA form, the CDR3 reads TGTGCCAGCAGCTTCGCAGGGACTAGCGGGAATTACAATGAGCAGTTCTTC. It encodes CASSFAGTSGNYNEQFF.

As DNA, the CDR3 is TGCGCCAGCAGCTTCGAGGGGGAAAACTACGAGCAGTACTTC. Translation: CASSFEGENYEQYF. The chain uses TRBV5-1 and TRBJ2-7; D is possibly TRBD1 (6 bases). The ends were cut back, 2 bases at V and 3 bases at J, with 12 bases in the middle. CDR3 length: 14 amino acids. Germline V gene lookup returns CDR1 SGHRS and CDR2 YFSETQ.

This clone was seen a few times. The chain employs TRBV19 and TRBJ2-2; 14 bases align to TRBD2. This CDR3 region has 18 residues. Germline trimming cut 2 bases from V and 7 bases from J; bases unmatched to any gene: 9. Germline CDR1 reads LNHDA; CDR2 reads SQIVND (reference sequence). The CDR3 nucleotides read TGTGCCAGTAGTATACAGCCGGGACTAGCGGGAGTAGGCGGGGAGCTGTTTTTT. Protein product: CASSIQPGLAGVGGELFF.